This TCR beta chain comes out of a study of T-cell memory formation after mild COVID-19. One entry per CDR3 protein results from TCRdb running MiXCR on the 5' RACE reads. In the table there are about 50,000 distinct CDR3 sequences, 7% to 8% of which are singletons. Study results and limitations: The main location of contracting CD4+ clones was CM and EM, and that of contracting CD8+ clones was EMRA. Contracting clones from day 15 to 85 showed balanced CD4/CD8; later expanders favored CD4+.

The CDR3 contains 11 residues. Germline V gene data show CDR1 as SGHTA and CDR2 as FQGNSA. J gave up 10 bases and V 5 bases, and 4 bases lay outside the gene matches. Worth noting for this clonotype: What it binds is unknown.

This TCR was sampled from a young man who had mild COVID-19 (a few samples of this study predate the infection). Cell type and time point are not known. V is TRBV7-2 and J is TRBJ2-7; TRBD1 matches at 8 bases. The specimen sequenced was PBMCs or a T cell subset sorted from them (not recorded which). The CDR3 region is CASSTGQGQYF. Written as DNA, the CDR3 is TGTGCCAGCAGCACAGGACAGGGCCAGTACTTC.